Listed below are T cell receptor beta chains from one sample, sequenced in a study of T cell responses to AZD1222 COVID-19 vaccine. Profiled with immunoSEQ multiplex PCR; TCRdb holds only in-frame clones, not every one. The table lists roughly 140,000 clones, 92% of them singletons. Sequencing used peripheral blood, obtained 28 days after the second AZD1222 dose. The receptors here all came from an adult who received the AZD1222 COVID-19 vaccine. Each CDR3 is given with its conserved first and last residue. The order of the fields is CDR3 protein, CDR3 DNA, clone size, J gene, V gene, D gene. A D gene is named only where the DNA matches it firmly. For some rows the clone size is stated as once, few or many, or as a class when expanded; others skip it.

CASGGAGQGISSYNSPLHF TGTGCCAGCGGGGGAGCGGGACAGGGGATCAGCTCCTATAATTCACCCCTCCACTTT . TRBJ1-6 TRBV28 TRBD1
CASSQAPGHLNTGELFF TGTGCCAGCAGTCAAGCCCCGGGACACTTGAACACCGGGGAGCTGTTTTTT . TRBJ2-2 TRBV7-6 .
CSPIRGETQYF TGCAGCCCAATTAGGGGAGAGACCCAGTACTTC . TRBJ2-5 TRBV29-1 .
CASSYSRATEAFF TGTGCCAGCAGTTACTCGAGAGCCACTGAAGCTTTCTTT . TRBJ1-1 TRBV6-2/TRBV6-3 .
CATSDFQGGGTDTQYF TGTGCCACCAGTGATTTCCAGGGGGGGGGCACAGATACGCAGTATTTT . TRBJ2-3 TRBV24-1 .
CATSEGGRSSYNEQFF TGTGCCACCAGTGAGGGCGGGAGGAGCTCCTACAATGAGCAGTTCTTC . TRBJ2-1 TRBV24-1 TRBD2
CATSDSPTRGPYSNQPQHF TGTGCCACCAGTGACTCCCCCACCCGGGGCCCCTATAGCAATCAGCCCCAGCATTTT . TRBJ1-5 TRBV24-1 .
CASSLTSGGFEQFF TGCGCCAGCAGCTTGACTAGCGGGGGCTTTGAGCAGTTCTTC . TRBJ2-1 TRBV5-1 TRBD2
CASSQDVGTGILNYGYTF TGCGCCAGCAGCCAAGATGTTGGGACAGGGATCTTAAACTATGGCTACACCTTC . TRBJ1-2 TRBV4-1 TRBD1
CSVVEGGFVTEAFF TGCAGCGTTGTAGAAGGGGGTTTCGTCACTGAAGCTTTCTTT . TRBJ1-1 TRBV29-1 .
CASSPTTLELYNEQFF TGTGCCAGCAGCCCTACTACCCTAGAACTCTACAATGAGCAGTTCTTC few TRBJ2-1 TRBV11-3 .
CASAPKNGELFF TGCGCCAGCGCACCTAAGAACGGGGAGCTGTTTTTT . TRBJ2-2 TRBV10-1 .
CASSSGFREDHEQYF TGTGCCAGCAGTTCAGGGTTCCGGGAGGATCACGAGCAGTACTTC once TRBJ2-7 TRBV27 TRBD2
CASSQTGGGSYGYTF TGTGCCAGCAGTCAAACAGGGGGCGGCAGCTATGGCTACACCTTC . TRBJ1-2 TRBV28 TRBD1
CASSPPRGDTEAFF TGTGCCAGCAGTCCCCCGCGGGGGGACACTGAAGCTTTCTTT . TRBJ1-1 TRBV5-4 .
CASSSRQGTDGYTF TGTGCCAGCAGTTCCCGACAGGGGACGGATGGCTACACCTTC . TRBJ1-2 TRBV27 TRBD1
CASSFRAGQPQHF TGTGCCAGCAGCTTCCGGGCGGGGCAGCCCCAGCATTTT . TRBJ1-5 TRBV5-6 .
CASSPWTGGSVNTEAFF TGTGCCAGCAGTCCTTGGACAGGGGGCTCAGTGAACACTGAAGCTTTCTTT . TRBJ1-1 TRBV27 TRBD1
CASSLVGGGYGEQYF TGTGCCAGCAGCTTAGTTGGAGGGGGCTATGGCGAGCAGTACTTC . TRBJ2-7 TRBV11-2 .
CATSETTANTGELFF TGTGCCACCAGTGAGACAACCGCGAACACCGGGGAGCTGTTTTTT . TRBJ2-2 TRBV24-1 .
CASSQDPLIYGYTF TGTGCCAGCAGCCAAGACCCGCTTATCTATGGCTACACCTTC . TRBJ1-2 TRBV4-2 .